The T cell receptor (beta chain) described here comes from a study of T-cell reconstitution after alpha-beta-depleted transplantation in children. Study-wide points: A year post-transplant, T-cell counts and diversity derived mostly from newly produced T cells.

TCRbeta library construction was performed incorporating unique molecular identifiers. TCRdb itself ran the PCR reads through MiXCR, one entry per CDR3 protein. The sample lists about 47,000 distinct CDR3 sequences, 52% occurring once. V lost 3 bases and J lost 1; bases outside the gene matches: 3. In germline, CDR1 is DFQATT, CDR2 SNEGSKA (reference sequence). This CDR3 has 16 amino acids. Only a few counts were recorded for this clonotype. Its antigen remains unknown. V is TRBV20-1 and J is TRBJ2-5; 15 nucleotides line up with TRBD2. The TCR originated in a boy under two years old with SCID, due to receive a stem cell transplant. The starting material was peripheral blood, obtained before TCRalphabeta/CD19-depleted stem cell transplant. CDR3 sequence (DNA): TGCAGTGCTAGCCCGGGACTAGCGGGGGGCCAAGAGACCCAGTACTTC. Translation gives CSASPGLAGGQETQYF.